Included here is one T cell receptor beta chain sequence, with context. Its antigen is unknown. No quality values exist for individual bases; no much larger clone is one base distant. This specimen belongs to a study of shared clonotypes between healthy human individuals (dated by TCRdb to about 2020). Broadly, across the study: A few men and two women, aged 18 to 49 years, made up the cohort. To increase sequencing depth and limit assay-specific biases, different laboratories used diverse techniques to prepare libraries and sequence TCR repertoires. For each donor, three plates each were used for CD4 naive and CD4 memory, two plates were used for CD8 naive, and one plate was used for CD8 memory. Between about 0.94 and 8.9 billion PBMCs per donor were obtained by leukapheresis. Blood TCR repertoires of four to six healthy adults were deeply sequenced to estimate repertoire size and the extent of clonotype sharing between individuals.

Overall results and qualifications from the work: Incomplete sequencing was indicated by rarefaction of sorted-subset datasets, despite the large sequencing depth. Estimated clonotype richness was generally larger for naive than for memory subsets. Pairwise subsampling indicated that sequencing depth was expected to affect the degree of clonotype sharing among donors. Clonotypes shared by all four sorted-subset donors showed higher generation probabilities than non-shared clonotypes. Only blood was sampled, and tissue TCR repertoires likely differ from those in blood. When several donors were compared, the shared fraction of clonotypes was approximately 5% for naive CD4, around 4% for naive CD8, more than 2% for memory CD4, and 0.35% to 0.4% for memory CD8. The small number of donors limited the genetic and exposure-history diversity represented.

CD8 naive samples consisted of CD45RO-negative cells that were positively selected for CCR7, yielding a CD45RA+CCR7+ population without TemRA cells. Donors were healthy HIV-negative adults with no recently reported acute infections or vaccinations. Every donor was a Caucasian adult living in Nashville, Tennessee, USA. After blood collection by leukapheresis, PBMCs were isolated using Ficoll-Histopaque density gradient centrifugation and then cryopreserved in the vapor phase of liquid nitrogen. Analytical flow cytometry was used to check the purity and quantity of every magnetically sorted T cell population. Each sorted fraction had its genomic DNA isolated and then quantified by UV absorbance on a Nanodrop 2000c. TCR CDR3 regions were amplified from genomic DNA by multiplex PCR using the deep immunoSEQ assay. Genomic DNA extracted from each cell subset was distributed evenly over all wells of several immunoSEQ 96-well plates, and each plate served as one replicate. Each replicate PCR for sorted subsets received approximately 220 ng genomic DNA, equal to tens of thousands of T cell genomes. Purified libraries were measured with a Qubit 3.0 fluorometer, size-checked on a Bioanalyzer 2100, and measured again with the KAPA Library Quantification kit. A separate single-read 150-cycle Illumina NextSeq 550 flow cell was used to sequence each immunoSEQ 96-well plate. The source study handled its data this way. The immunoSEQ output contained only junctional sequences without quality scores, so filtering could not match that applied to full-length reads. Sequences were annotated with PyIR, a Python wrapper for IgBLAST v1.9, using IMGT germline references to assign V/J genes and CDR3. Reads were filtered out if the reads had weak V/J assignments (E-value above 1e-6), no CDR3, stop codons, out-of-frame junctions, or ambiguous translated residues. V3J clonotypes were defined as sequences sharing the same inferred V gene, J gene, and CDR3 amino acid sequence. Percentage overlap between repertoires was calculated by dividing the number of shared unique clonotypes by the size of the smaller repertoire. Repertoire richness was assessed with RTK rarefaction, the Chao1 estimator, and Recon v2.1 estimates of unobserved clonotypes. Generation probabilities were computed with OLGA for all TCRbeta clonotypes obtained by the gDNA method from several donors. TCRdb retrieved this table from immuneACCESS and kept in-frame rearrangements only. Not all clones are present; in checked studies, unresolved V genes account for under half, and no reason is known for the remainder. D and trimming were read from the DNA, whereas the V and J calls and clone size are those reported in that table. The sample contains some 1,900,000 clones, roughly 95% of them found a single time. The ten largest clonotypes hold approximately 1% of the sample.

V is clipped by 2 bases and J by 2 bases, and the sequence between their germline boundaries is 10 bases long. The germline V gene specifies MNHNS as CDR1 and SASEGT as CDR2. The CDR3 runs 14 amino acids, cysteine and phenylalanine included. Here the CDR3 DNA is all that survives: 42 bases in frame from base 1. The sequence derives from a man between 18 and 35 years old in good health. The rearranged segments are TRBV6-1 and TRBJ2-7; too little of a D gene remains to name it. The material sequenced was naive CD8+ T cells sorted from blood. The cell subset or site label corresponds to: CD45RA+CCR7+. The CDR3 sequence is CASSETYGAYEQYF. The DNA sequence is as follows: TGTGCCAGCAGTGAAACATATGGGGCCTACGAGCAGTACTTC.